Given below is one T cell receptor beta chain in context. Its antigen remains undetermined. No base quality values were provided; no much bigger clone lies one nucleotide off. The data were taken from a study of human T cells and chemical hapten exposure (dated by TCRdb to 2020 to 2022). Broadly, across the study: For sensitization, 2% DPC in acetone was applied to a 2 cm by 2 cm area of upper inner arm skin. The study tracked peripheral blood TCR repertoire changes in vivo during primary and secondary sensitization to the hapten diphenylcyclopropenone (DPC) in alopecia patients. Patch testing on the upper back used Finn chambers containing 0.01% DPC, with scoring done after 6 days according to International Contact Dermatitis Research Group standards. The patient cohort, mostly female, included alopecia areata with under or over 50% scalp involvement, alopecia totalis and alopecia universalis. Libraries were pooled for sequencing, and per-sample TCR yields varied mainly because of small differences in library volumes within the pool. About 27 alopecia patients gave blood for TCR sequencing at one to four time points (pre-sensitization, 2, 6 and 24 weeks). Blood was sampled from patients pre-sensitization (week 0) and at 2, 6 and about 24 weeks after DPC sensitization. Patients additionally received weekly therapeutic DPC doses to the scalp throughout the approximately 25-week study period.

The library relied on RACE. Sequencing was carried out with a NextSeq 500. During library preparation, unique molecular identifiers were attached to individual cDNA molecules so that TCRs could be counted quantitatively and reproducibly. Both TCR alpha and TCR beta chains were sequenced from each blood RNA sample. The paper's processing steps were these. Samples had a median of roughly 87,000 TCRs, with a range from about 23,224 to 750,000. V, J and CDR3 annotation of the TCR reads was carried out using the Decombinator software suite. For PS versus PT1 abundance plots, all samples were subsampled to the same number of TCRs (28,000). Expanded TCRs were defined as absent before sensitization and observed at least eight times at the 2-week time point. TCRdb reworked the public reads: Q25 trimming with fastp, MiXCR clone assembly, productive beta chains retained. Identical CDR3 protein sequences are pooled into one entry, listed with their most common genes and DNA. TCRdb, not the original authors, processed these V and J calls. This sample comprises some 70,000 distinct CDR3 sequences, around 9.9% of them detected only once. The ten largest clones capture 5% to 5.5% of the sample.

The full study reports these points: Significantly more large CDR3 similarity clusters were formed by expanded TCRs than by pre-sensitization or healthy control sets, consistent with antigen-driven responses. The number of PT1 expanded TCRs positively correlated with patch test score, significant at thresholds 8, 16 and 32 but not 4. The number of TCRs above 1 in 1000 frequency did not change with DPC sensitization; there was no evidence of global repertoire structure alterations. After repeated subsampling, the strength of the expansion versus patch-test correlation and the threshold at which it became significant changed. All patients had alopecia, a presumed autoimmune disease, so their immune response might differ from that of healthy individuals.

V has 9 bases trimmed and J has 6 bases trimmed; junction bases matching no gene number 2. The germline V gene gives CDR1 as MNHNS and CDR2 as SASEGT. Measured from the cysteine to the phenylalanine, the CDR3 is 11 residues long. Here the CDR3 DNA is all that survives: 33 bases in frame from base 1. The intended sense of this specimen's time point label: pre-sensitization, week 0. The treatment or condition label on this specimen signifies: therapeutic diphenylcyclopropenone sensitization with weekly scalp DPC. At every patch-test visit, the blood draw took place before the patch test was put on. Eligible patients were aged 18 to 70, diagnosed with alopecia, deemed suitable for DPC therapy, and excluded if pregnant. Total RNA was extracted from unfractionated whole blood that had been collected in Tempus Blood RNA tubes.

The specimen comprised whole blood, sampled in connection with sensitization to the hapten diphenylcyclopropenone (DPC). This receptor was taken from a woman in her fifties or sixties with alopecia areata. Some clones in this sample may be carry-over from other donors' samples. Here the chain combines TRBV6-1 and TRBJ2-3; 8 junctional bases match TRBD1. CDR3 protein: CARYRGDTQYF. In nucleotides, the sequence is TGTGCCAGATACAGGGGGGATACGCAGTATTTT.